This T cell receptor beta chain comes out of a study of technical replicates of blood from several donors. TCRdb keeps only in-frame clones here, not all; method: immunoSEQ multiplex PCR. The sample yields roughly 90,000 clones, just under 95% seen once. CDR1 is SGHVS and CDR2 is FQNEAQ in the germline V gene. The CDR3 is 15 residues long. Unmatched junction bases numbered 2, after V lost 1 base and J lost 7 bases. Specimen: T cells isolated from PBMCs. The V call is TRBV7-8, the J call TRBJ1-4; TRBD1 matches at 11 bases. The clonotype originates from a human donor in good health. The DNA for the CDR3 is TGTGCCAGCAGCTTAGGGGGGACAGGGGGTGAAAAACTGTTTTTT. Protein product: CASSLGGTGGEKLFF. Full variable domain (missing parts from reference TRBV7-8 and TRBJ1-4): GAGVSQSPRYKVAKRGQDVALRCDPISGHVSLFWYQQALGQGPEFLTYFQNEAQLDKSGLPSDRFFAERPEGSVSTLKIQRTQQEDSAVYLCASSLGGTGGEKLFFGSGTQLSVL.